One sample yielded the 10 T cell receptor beta chains listed below, sequenced in a study of T cell repertoires in cytomegalovirus infection. TCRdb used MiXCR to reprocess the reads, holding one entry per CDR3 protein. In the table there are just over 450,000 distinct CDR3 sequences, about 39% of which are singletons. These TCRs are of unknown antigen specificity. Specimen: cultured PBMCs, collected from culture after CMV antigen stimulation. Receptors originate from a human donor in good health (CMV status not recorded). Some clones in this sample may be carry-over from other donors' samples.

This clonotype was seen only a few times. The V call is TRBV6-1, the J call TRBJ2-3; 7 bases are shared with TRBD1. This CDR3 has 11 residues. J was trimmed by 14 bases and V by 5 bases; bases with no gene match: 7. Germline V gene lookup returns CDR1 MNHNS and CDR2 SASEGT. CDR3 bases: TGTGCCAGCAGTTACGGACAGGTTTGGTATTTT. It yields the protein CASSYGQVWYF.

The chain links TRBV9 to TRBJ1-1; D uncertain. Germline lookup yields CDR1 SGDLS and CDR2 YYNGEE. Between the trimmed V and J ends, which lost 0 bases and 5 bases, there was a span of 11 bases. The CDR3 covers 14 residues. The DNA for the CDR3 is TGTGCCAGCAGCGTAGCGCAGATGGGGACTGAAGCTTTCTTT. Its protein product is CASSVAQMGTEAFF.

This clonotype was counted only a few times. This chain joins TRBV7-2 and TRBJ2-1; perhaps TRBD2 as D (5 bases). Looked up from germline, CDR1 is SGHTA and CDR2 is FQGNSA. The CDR3 covers 15 residues. The germline V and J ends were trimmed by 2 bases and 9 bases, with 17 bases remaining between them. The CDR3 reads CASSLSGPGMPEQFF. The CDR3 DNA is TGTGCCAGCAGCTTAAGCGGACCGGGGATGCCTGAGCAGTTCTTC.

This clonotype was detected a few times. The rearrangement links TRBV19 to TRBJ1-4; 9 nucleotides match TRBD1. Germline values: CDR1 LNHDA, CDR2 SQIVND (reference sequence). Unmatched junction bases numbered 10, after V lost 9 bases and J lost 8 bases. This CDR3 comprises 14 residues. CDR3 loop: CASSPGQGWEKLFF. In DNA, the CDR3 is TGTGCCAGCTCACCGGGACAGGGATGGGAAAAACTGTTTTTT.

CDR3 sequence (DNA): TGTGCCAGCAGCCCTCAGGGGGTTTACACTGAAGCTTTCTTT. Translation gives CASSPQGVYTEAFF. The chain links TRBV12-3 or TRBV12-4 to TRBJ1-1; 7 nucleotides line up with TRBD1. This CDR3 contains 14 residues. V lost 6 bases to trimming and J lost 3 bases; unmatched junction nucleotides: 7.

This rearrangement joins TRBV7-6 to TRBJ2-3, with D perhaps matching TRBD1 (6 bases). Trimming took 4 bases from V and 0 from J, leaving 11 bases between them. This CDR3 comprises 15 residues. Per the germline V gene, CDR1 is SGHVS and CDR2 is FNYEAQ. CDR3 residues: CASSSNRVSTDTQYF. The CDR3 DNA is TGTGCCAGCAGCTCCAACAGGGTTAGCACAGATACGCAGTATTTT.

This rearrangement joins TRBV4-1 to TRBJ1-2; TRBD1 is a possible D gene (5 bases). The CDR3 length is 14 residues. Germline CDR1 reads MGHRA; CDR2 reads YSYEKL. V was trimmed by 3 bases and J by 8 bases, leaving 16 bases between them. CDR3 sequence (DNA): TGCGCCAGCAGCCAGGGACCTGGGAAGGAGGGCTACACCTTC. Protein: CASSQGPGKEGYTF.

This clonotype appeared a single time. The chain links TRBV3-1 to TRBJ1-6; D may be TRBD1 (5 bases). The CDR3 extends over 14 amino acids. Germline-derived CDR1 and CDR2 are LGHDT and YNNKEL (reference sequence). V dropped 4 bases and J dropped 7 bases, with 11 bases sitting between them. The CDR3: CASSRPGENSPLHF. Written as DNA, the CDR3 is TGTGCCAGCAGCCGCCCGGGGGAAAATTCACCCCTCCACTTT.

The rearrangement links TRBV7-2 to TRBJ1-2; 8 bases line up with TRBD1. Per the germline V gene, CDR1 is SGHTA and CDR2 is FQGNSA. Trimming at V came to 6 bases and at J to 4 bases, leaving 7 bases not matched to a gene. This CDR3 spans 14 amino acids. The chain's CDR3 is CASREDRAGYGYTF. For the CDR3, the DNA is TGTGCCAGCAGGGAGGACAGGGCCGGCTATGGCTACACCTTC.

The chain combines TRBV7-2 with TRBJ1-2; possibly TRBD1 for D (5 bases). This CDR3 has 14 residues. The V end was cut by 3 bases, the J end by 6 bases, with 14 bases between. Germline values: CDR1 SGHTA, CDR2 FQGNSA. CDR3 nucleotides: TGTGCCAGCAGCTTGAAAGTCACGGGGGATGGCTACACCTTC. This translates into CASSLKVTGDGYTF.